One sample yielded the 22 T cell receptor beta chains listed below, sequenced in a study of shared clonotypes between healthy human individuals. The protocol was immunoSEQ multiplex PCR, while the TCRdb copy is restricted to in-frame clones and leaves out a portion. The sample lists hundreds of thousands of clones; around 97% were seen once. Sequenced: naive CD4+ T cells sorted from blood. The subset: CD45RA+ positively selected. Receptor source: a woman in her twenties or thirties in good health.

V is TRBV28 and J is TRBJ1-6; no definite D call. From germline, CDR1 is MDHEN and CDR2 SYDVKM. Trimming removed 6 bases from V and 8 bases from J, with 11 bases in between. The CDR3 contains 13 residues. CDR3 sequence (DNA): TGTGCCAGCAGGACTCCTAGCGATTCACCCCTCCACTTT. The encoded protein is CASRTPSDSPLHF.

The chain uses TRBV7-9 and TRBJ2-5; the match to TRBD2 covers 10 bases. The germline CDR1 and CDR2 sequences are SEHNR and FQNEAQ (reference sequence). The V gene end was trimmed by 5 bases and the J gene end by 5 bases; junction bases not matched to a gene: 11. CDR3 length equals 16 residues. CDR3 residues: CASSRKGLAGVETQYF. The DNA of the CDR3 is TGTGCCAGCAGCCGAAAGGGTCTAGCGGGAGTGGAGACCCAGTACTTC.

V usage is TRBV5-1 and J usage is TRBJ2-7; 15 bases are a match to TRBD2. Germline CDR1 is SGHRS and CDR2 is YFSETQ. Trimming took 4 bases from V and 5 from J; bases not matched to a gene: 7. The CDR3 covers 16 residues. Written as DNA, the CDR3 is TGCGCCAGCAGCAACGGACTAGCGGGAGGGTACGACGAGCAGTACTTC. This sequence encodes CASSNGLAGGYDEQYF.

The V and J genes are TRBV5-1 and TRBJ2-1; 12 bases map to TRBD2. Germline loops: CDR1 SGHRS, CDR2 YFSETQ. The CDR3 has 17 amino acids. Trimming took 0 bases from V and 8 from J; bases not matched to a gene: 9. CDR3 nucleotide sequence: TGCGCCAGCAGCTTGGCCCTACTAGCGGGGGGTATCGATGAGCAGTTCTTC. This gives the protein CASSLALLAGGIDEQFF. Based on the CDR3 plus reference TRBV5-1 and TRBJ2-1, the full variable domain is KAGVTQTPRYLIKTRGQQVTLSCSPISGHRSVSWYQQTPGQGLQFLFEYFSETQRNKGNFPGRFSGRQFSNSRSEMNVSTLELGDSALYLCASSLALLAGGIDEQFFGPGTRLTVL.

The genes are TRBV7-8 and TRBJ2-7; D unclear. The CDR3 runs 15 residues. Germline V CDR1 and CDR2: SGHVS, FQNEAQ. Trimming stripped 1 base from V and 0 bases from J, with 10 bases between. CDR3 residues: CASSLGRPSSYEQYF. The CDR3 bases are TGTGCCAGCAGCTTAGGAAGGCCAAGCTCCTACGAGCAGTACTTC.

J is TRBJ2-2 and V is TRBV5-1; 8 nucleotides line up with TRBD1. The V gene end was trimmed by 4 bases and the J gene end by 4 bases; junction bases not matched to a gene: 3. CDR1 and CDR2 from the germline V gene are SGHRS and YFSETQ. The CDR3 loop spans 14 amino acids. CDR3 in amino acids: CASSQGAGTGELFF. Here the CDR3 DNA reads TGCGCCAGCAGCCAGGGGGCAGGCACCGGGGAGCTGTTTTTT.

The chain carries TRBV2 and TRBJ1-2; D perhaps matches TRBD1 (5 bases). V dropped 3 bases and J dropped 4 bases, with 12 bases sitting between them. CDR1 SNHLY and CDR2 FYNNEI come from the germline V gene. The CDR3 has 14 residues. CDR3 protein: CASSDAGRVYGYTF. Written as DNA, the CDR3 is TGTGCCAGCAGTGATGCAGGGCGAGTCTATGGCTACACCTTC.

The chain links TRBV6-1 to TRBJ2-7; D is ambiguous. Trimming took off 8 bases at V and 2 bases at J, with 13 bases between the two ends. The CDR3 contains 13 residues. CDR1 MNHNS and CDR2 SASEGT come from the germline V gene. CDR3 sequence: CASLRQVAYEQYF. The DNA for the CDR3 is TGTGCCAGCCTCAGGCAGGTGGCCTACGAGCAGTACTTC.

This chain joins TRBV6-5 and TRBJ2-6; unclear D gene. The ends were cut back, 2 bases at V and 1 base at J, with 6 bases in the middle. The germline gives CDR1 MNHEY, CDR2 SVGAGI. This CDR3 region has 15 residues. Here the CDR3 reads CASSYIQSGANVLTF. CDR3 DNA sequence: TGTGCCAGCAGTTACATCCAATCTGGGGCCAACGTCCTGACTTTC.

The V and J genes are TRBV6-5 and TRBJ1-1; 8 positions agree with TRBD1. Germline trimming cut 5 bases from V and 11 bases from J; bases unmatched to any gene: 10. Germline CDR1 and CDR2: MNHEY and SVGAGI. This CDR3 has 13 amino acids. The CDR3 sequence: CASSMDRVKDAFF. CDR3 in DNA: TGTGCCAGCAGTATGGACAGGGTAAAGGATGCTTTCTTT.

This sequence joins TRBV10-2 and TRBJ1-1; tentatively, D is TRBD1 (6 bases). Germline CDR1 WSHSY, CDR2 SAAADI. V lost 7 bases to trimming and J lost 0 bases, with 12 bases between them. The CDR3 has 14 amino acids. The CDR3 protein is CASKVGQLNTEAFF. CDR3 coding DNA: TGCGCCAGCAAAGTCGGACAGCTGAACACTGAAGCTTTCTTT.

The chain combines TRBV4-1 with TRBJ2-5; D tentatively reads TRBD1 or TRBD2 (6 bases each). The CDR3 is 16 amino acids. V was trimmed by 3 bases and J by 1 base, leaving 15 bases between them. Per germline, CDR1 MGHRA and CDR2 YSYEKL. The CDR3 DNA reads as TGCGCCAGCAGCCAGTCAGGGGCTAGCGCCCAAGAGACCCAGTACTTC. Translated, it gives CASSQSGASAQETQYF.

The chain uses TRBV27 and TRBJ2-2; 11 bases match TRBD2. The ends lost 4 bases at V and 5 bases at J; junction bases unmatched: 9. Per germline, CDR1 MNHEY and CDR2 SMNVEV (reference sequence). This CDR3 comprises 17 residues. The CDR3 coding sequence is TGTGCCAGCAGTTCGAATCTACTAGCGGGAGTGACCGGGGAGCTGTTTTTT. Protein: CASSSNLLAGVTGELFF.

V and J are TRBV6-1 and TRBJ2-7; TRBD1 matches 8 bases. Germline loops: CDR1 MNHNS, CDR2 SASEGT. The CDR3 is 15 amino acids. V lost 5 bases and J lost 3; bases outside the gene matches: 9. In DNA form, the CDR3 reads TGTGCCAGCAGTCAAGACAGGGGAACCTTCTACGAGCAGTACTTC. Amino acids: CASSQDRGTFYEQYF.

The J gene is TRBJ1-2, the V gene TRBV21-1; the table's D call, TRBD1, was not checked against the DNA. TRBV21-1 is recorded as a pseudogene. The CDR3 length is 16 residues. In nucleotides, the CDR3 is TGTGCCAGCAGCAAGGGGCTAGGCAGGAGAAACTATGGCTACACCTTC. Residues: CASSKGLGRRNYGYTF.

In this sample, this clone turned up once. The rearrangement uses TRBV6-5 and TRBJ2-1, with D hard to call. Germline V gives CDR1 MNHEY, CDR2 SVGAGI. The CDR3 has 14 residues. The V end was cut by 6 bases, the J end by 7 bases, with 16 bases between. CDR3 residues: CASRSRWNRNEQFF. CDR3 DNA sequence: TGTGCCAGCAGGTCGAGGTGGAATAGGAATGAGCAGTTCTTC.

The rearrangement joins TRBV6-5 to TRBJ2-7; 9 nucleotides line up with TRBD2. CDR3 size: 15 residues. Germline CDR1 reads MNHEY; CDR2 reads SVGAGI. The V and J ends lost 2 bases and 8 bases, in that order; junction bases with no gene match: 10. The CDR3 is CASSYTKGLAGQQYF. DNA of the CDR3: TGTGCCAGCAGTTACACGAAGGGACTAGCAGGGCAGCAGTACTTC.

The chain joins TRBV25-1 to TRBJ2-5; D might be TRBD1 (6 bases). The J call may not be correct, given that the DNA end is closer to TRBJ2-7. Germline values: CDR1 MGHDK, CDR2 SYGVNS. CDR3 length: 14 amino acids. The CDR3 loop reads CASSRSGQTYEQYF. Written as DNA, the CDR3 is TGTGCCAGCAGTCGATCCGGACAGACCTACGAGCAGTACTTC.

V usage is TRBV6-1 and J usage is TRBJ2-7, with D possibly TRBD1 on 6 matching bases. Trimming left V 5 bases short and J 5 bases short, with 10 bases between. Germline CDR1 reads MNHNS; CDR2 reads SASEGT. The CDR3 is made up of 12 amino acids. For the CDR3, the DNA is TGTGCCAGCAGTTCTCCAGGGGACGAGCAGTACTTC. This codes for CASSSPGDEQYF.

The chain couples TRBV28 to TRBJ2-5, with D unclear. V lost 5 bases and J lost 5, with 9 bases in between. Germline CDR1 MDHEN, CDR2 SYDVKM. This CDR3 has 12 amino acids. CDR3 amino acids: CASSPRRETQYF. The CDR3 region has the DNA TGTGCCAGCAGTCCAAGGCGGGAGACCCAGTACTTC.

The chain has TRBV11-3 and TRBJ2-5; D gene unclear. The germline gives CDR1 SGHNT, CDR2 YENEEA. V lost 1 base to trimming and J lost 2 bases, with 8 bases between them. The CDR3 runs 14 residues. As DNA, the CDR3 is TGTGCCAGCAGCTTAGCGGGCACGCAAGAGACCCAGTACTTC. Translating gives CASSLAGTQETQYF.

The chain uses TRBV28 and TRBJ1-4; the D gene is possibly TRBD1 (5 bases). Deletions cut 3 bases from V and 0 bases from J, with 8 bases between. CDR1 and CDR2 from the germline V gene are MDHEN and SYDVKM. This CDR3 has 15 residues. The CDR3: CASSFGGATNEKLFF. DNA for the CDR3: TGTGCCAGCAGTTTCGGGGGTGCAACTAATGAAAAACTGTTTTTT.